This TCR beta chain was captured in a study of tumor-infiltrating lymphocytes in primary liver carcinoma. Bulk tissue was left unsorted, and RNA and DNA were co-extracted from roughly 20-30 mg of it. There were only treatment-naive patients, all with chronic HBV infection. Five separate regions per tumor were sampled. Turning to this clonotype: The target antigen is unknown.

Overall study findings and caveats: Only about 7.5-25% of top clones occurred in every one of the five tumor regions. Tumor tissue displayed a significantly greater top-250-clone fraction than blood (p = 0.039).

A constant-region primer primed TCR beta cDNA synthesis from about 530 ng of total RNA. Three nested multiplex PCR rounds of slightly modified ARM-PCR generated TCR beta libraries. TCRdb passed the multiplex PCR reads through MiXCR, listing each CDR3 protein once. Of more than 45,000 distinct CDR3 sequences in the sample, roughly 80% were seen once. The material sequenced was liver tumor tissue from sampling region 5. The subset was: tumor region T5, tumor centre. The clonotype comes from a man aged 40-49 years with primary liver carcinoma and hepatitis B virus infection.

The CDR3, as DNA: TGTGCTATCAGCTACCCCGGGACTAGCGATAGCAATGAGCAGTTCTTC. Its translation is CAISYPGTSDSNEQFF. V usage is TRBV11-2 and J usage is TRBJ2-1, with 10 bases that match TRBD2. The CDR3 totals 16 residues. Germline assignment: CDR1 SGHAT and CDR2 FQNNGV.